The entry below describes one TCR beta chain. Adult Caucasians living in Nashville, Tennessee made up all of the donors. Genomic DNA from unsorted samples was obtained from approximately 96 million PBMCs (per sample). The data were obtained in a study of shared clonotypes between healthy human individuals. DNA from unsorted PBMC was sequenced on ten immunoSEQ deep assay plates. The assay was immunoSEQ multiplex PCR, and TCRdb's table has in-frame clones only and misses some. The data show roughly 510,000 clones, over 75% seen once. This CDR3 spans 11 amino acids. Germline V gives CDR1 MDHEN, CDR2 SYDVKM. V was shortened by 5 bases and J by 5 bases, with 7 bases between the two germline ends.

The sample taken for sequencing was PBMCs. The chain recombines TRBV28 with TRBJ2-7; no firm D call. The source of this sequence is a woman in her 40s in good health. Some clones in this sample may be carry-over from other donors' samples. DNA of the CDR3: TGTGCCAGCAGTGAGTTCCACGAGCAGTACTTC. Its protein is CASSEFHEQYF.